This T cell receptor (beta chain) stems from a study of blood T cell repertoires in COVID-19. About the study: COVID-19 samples, acute and convalescent, were from the United States, Italy and Spain.

Assay: immunoSEQ multiplex PCR; the TCRdb copy retains only in-frame clones and omits some. This sample yields more than 95,000 clones, of which under 80% are seen a single time; 2% to 3% belongs to the top ten. Germline V gene lookup returns CDR1 KGHDR and CDR2 SFDVKD. V shed 4 bases, J shed 7 bases, and the junction held 15 bases outside the gene matches. This CDR3 has 17 residues. The clonotype was recovered from a man aged 50 to 60 with acute or convalescent COVID-19. This chain uses TRBV24-1 with TRBJ1-5, with 7 bases matching TRBD1. Sequenced sample: peripheral blood. CDR3 sequence: CATSDRTSRQGGQPQHF. The CDR3 nucleotides read TGTGCCACCAGTGACCGAACCTCCCGACAGGGCGGACAGCCCCAGCATTTT.